Described below is a single TCR beta chain sequence and its context. Germline V gene sequence: CDR1 MGHRA, CDR2 YSYEKL. The CDR3 covers 17 residues. The V end was cut by 0 bases, the J end by 7 bases, with 18 bases between. This entry is derived from a study of beta chain features in type 1 diabetes. cDNA synthesis used the whole RNA isolate, giving expressed TCRB sequences. TCRdb's table, derived via immunoSEQ multiplex PCR, lists solely in-frame clones and lacks some. This table holds hundreds of thousands of clones, approximately 15% found once. Heparinised blood was drawn once per donor, averaging about 116 mL.

The clonotype comes from a man aged 25-45 years in good health. The sequenced sample was central memory CD4+ T cells from blood. The chain joins TRBV4-1 to TRBJ1-4; tentative D call: TRBD1 (6 bases). Here the CDR3 DNA reads TGCGCCAGCAGCCAAGAACGGTCGATCAGGGGCGGTGAAAAACTGTTTTTT. Encoded protein: CASSQERSIRGGEKLFF.